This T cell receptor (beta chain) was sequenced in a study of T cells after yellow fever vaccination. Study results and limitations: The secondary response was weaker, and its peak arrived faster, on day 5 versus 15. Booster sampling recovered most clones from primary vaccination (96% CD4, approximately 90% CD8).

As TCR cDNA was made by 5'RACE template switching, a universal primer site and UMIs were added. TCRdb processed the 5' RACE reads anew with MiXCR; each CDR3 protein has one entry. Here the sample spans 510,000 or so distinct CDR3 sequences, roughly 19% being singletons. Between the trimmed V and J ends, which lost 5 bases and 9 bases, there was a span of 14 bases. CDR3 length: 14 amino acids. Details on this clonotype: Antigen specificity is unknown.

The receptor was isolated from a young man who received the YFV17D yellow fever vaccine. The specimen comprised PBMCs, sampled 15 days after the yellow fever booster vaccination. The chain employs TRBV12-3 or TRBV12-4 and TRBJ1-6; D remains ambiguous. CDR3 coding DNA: TGTGCCAGCAGTCCGGCCATTTCGGGTTCACCCCTCCACTTT. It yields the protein CASSPAISGSPLHF.